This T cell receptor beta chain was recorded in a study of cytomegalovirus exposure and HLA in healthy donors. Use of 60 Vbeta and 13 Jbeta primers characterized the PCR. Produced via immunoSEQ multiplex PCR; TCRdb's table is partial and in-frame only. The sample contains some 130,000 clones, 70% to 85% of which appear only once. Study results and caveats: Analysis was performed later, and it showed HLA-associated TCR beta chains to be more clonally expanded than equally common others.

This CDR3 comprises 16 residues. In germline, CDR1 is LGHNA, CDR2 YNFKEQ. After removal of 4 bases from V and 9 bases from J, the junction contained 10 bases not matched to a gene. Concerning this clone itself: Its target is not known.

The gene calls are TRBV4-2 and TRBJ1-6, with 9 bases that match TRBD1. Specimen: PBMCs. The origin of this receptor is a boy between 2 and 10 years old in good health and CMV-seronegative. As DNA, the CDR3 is TGTGCCAGCAGCCTAGTAACGGGGACAGGGAGTTCACCCCTCCACTTT. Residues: CASSLVTGTGSSPLHF.